This T cell receptor (beta chain) was recovered during a study of T cells in women clearing cervical HPV infection. General observations from the study: Repertoire richness, not evenness, was significantly elevated in CIN3+ cases versus controls.

To note about this clone: Its specificity is not known. From the germline J gene comes the end of the CDR3, since the read stops 3 residues before it.

The CDR3 consists of 14 residues. Germline V gene lookup returns CDR1 SGHTA and CDR2 FQGTGA. V gave up 0 bases and J gave up 7 bases; unmatched junction bases: 5. All donors had a single incident cervical HPV16 infection, not prevalent. Sequencing used immunoSEQ multiplex PCR; TCRdb keeps in-frame clones, though not all of them. The listing contains 20,000 to 25,000 clones. This rearrangement joins TRBV7-3 to TRBJ1-2; the match to TRBD1 covers 7 bases. This TCR derives from a woman between 18 and 70 years old with a cervical HPV16 infection that either progressed to CIN3+ or cleared (not recorded which). The sequenced material came from blood buffy coat. CDR3 bases read: TGTGCCAGCAGCTTAACGGAGGGGGCCTCTGGC. Translated, it gives CASSLTEGASG. The CDR3 as a whole reads CASSLTEGASGYTF.